The next 30 T cell receptor beta chains were all read from a single sample in a study of blood T cell repertoires in COVID-19. Profiled with immunoSEQ multiplex PCR; TCRdb holds only in-frame clones, not every one. The data hold 100,000 or so clones, with around 81% observed a single time. What was sequenced was peripheral blood. The receptors shown here come from an elderly man with acute or convalescent COVID-19.

This rearrangement joins TRBV7-9 to TRBJ2-1, with 8 bases matching TRBD2. V lost 5 bases to trimming and J lost 3 bases; unmatched junction nucleotides: 12. The CDR3 is 17 amino acids. Germline V CDR1 and CDR2: SEHNR, FQNEAQ (reference sequence). The CDR3 sequence is CASSPDSGLAGYNEQFF. DNA of the CDR3: TGTGCCAGCAGCCCAGACAGCGGACTAGCTGGCTACAATGAGCAGTTCTTC.

V gene TRBV6-6 combines with J gene TRBJ1-1, with TRBD1 matching 9 bases. The V gene's germline CDR1 is MNHNY and CDR2 SVGAGI (reference sequence). This CDR3 has 13 amino acids. J gave up 8 bases and V 6 bases, and 7 bases lay outside the gene matches. CDR3 residues: CASRTSGTGEAFF. The CDR3 coding sequence is TGTGCCAGCAGAACCTCCGGGACAGGGGAAGCTTTCTTT.

The genes are TRBV5-1 and TRBJ2-1, with 14 nucleotides matching TRBD2. With 4 bases clipped from V and 4 bases from J, the junction kept 13 bases outside the gene matches. Germline CDR1 SGHRS, CDR2 YFSETQ. The CDR3 length is 19 residues. The CDR3 coding sequence is TGCGCCAGCAGCCCTAGGACTAGCGGGAGGAACGTCGGTTACAATGAGCAGTTCTTC. It codes for CASSPRTSGRNVGYNEQFF. The full variable domain, rest sourced from reference TRBV5-1 and TRBJ2-1, is KAGVTQTPRYLIKTRGQQVTLSCSPISGHRSVSWYQQTPGQGLQFLFEYFSETQRNKGNFPGRFSGRQFSNSRSEMNVSTLELGDSALYLCASSPRTSGRNVGYNEQFFGPGTRLTVL.

V usage is TRBV6-2 or TRBV6-3 and J usage is TRBJ1-6, with 9 bases aligning to TRBD1. The V segment lost 4 bases and the J segment 10 bases; nucleotides outside the gene matches: 2. Looked up from germline, CDR1 is MNHEY and CDR2 is SVGEGT. This CDR3 is 13 amino acids long. The CDR3 DNA follows: TGTGCCAGCAGTTCTACAGGGGGCTCACCCCTCCACTTT. It specifies CASSSTGGSPLHF.

The CDR3 sequence is CASSPKDRVSYNEQFF. CDR3 DNA: TGTGCCAGCAGCCCAAAGGACAGGGTCTCCTACAATGAGCAGTTCTTC. This chain links TRBV7-2 with TRBJ2-1, with TRBD1 matching 8 bases. There are 16 residues in the CDR3. The trim removed 5 bases at V and 0 bases at J, leaving 6 bases unmatched. Germline V lookup: CDR1 SGHTA, CDR2 FQGNSA. Together with reference TRBV7-2 and TRBJ2-1, the CDR3 gives the full variable domain: GAGVSQSPSNKVTEKGKDVELRCDPISGHTALYWYRQSLGQGLEFLIYFQGNSAPDKSGLPSDRFSAERTGGSVSTLTIQRTQQEDSAVYLCASSPKDRVSYNEQFFGPGTRLTVL.

The chain employs TRBV29-1 and TRBJ2-7; D remains unclear. From germline, CDR1 is SQVTM and CDR2 ANQGSEA. Trimming stripped 4 bases from V and 0 bases from J, with 7 bases between. The CDR3 contains 12 residues. CDR3 in amino acids: CSVVTHSYEQYF. In DNA, the CDR3 is TGCAGCGTTGTGACTCACTCCTACGAGCAGTACTTC.

The chain uses TRBV11-3 and TRBJ2-3; TRBD1 matches 7 bases. CDR3 size: 14 residues. V gave up 0 bases and J gave up 6 bases; unmatched junction bases: 3. Germline assignment: CDR1 SGHNT and CDR2 YENEEA. The CDR3 DNA is TGTGCCAGCAGCTTAGATGGGACAGCCGATACGCAGTATTTT. Its protein is CASSLDGTADTQYF.

The rearrangement joins TRBV19 to TRBJ1-2, with 9 bases fitting TRBD1. V lost 6 bases to trimming and J lost 4 bases; unmatched junction nucleotides: 6. The germline V gene encodes CDR1 LNHDA and CDR2 SQIVND (reference sequence). The CDR3 covers 14 residues. CDR3 nucleotides: TGTGCCAGTAGCGGGACAGGGAAGTTCTATGGCTACACCTTC. Its translation: CASSGTGKFYGYTF.

This clone has ten or more counts. Here the CDR3 DNA reads TGTGCCAGCAGCCAGAAGTCCGGGACAGGAGTATATGGCTACACCTTC. Its protein product is CASSQKSGTGVYGYTF. The J gene is TRBJ1-2, the V gene TRBV14; TRBD1 aligns across 8 bases. The V gene's germline CDR1 is SGHDN and CDR2 FVKESK. The CDR3 has 16 residues. V was clipped by 3 bases and J by 5 bases; unmatched bases: 11.

V is TRBV7-9 and J is TRBJ1-1; 7 nucleotides line up with TRBD1. Germline V gene sequence: CDR1 SEHNR, CDR2 FQNEAQ (reference sequence). The CDR3 runs to 15 residues. The junction had 8 bases not matched to a gene; V was cut back by 5 bases and J by 2 bases. The CDR3 sequence is CASSPRTGLNTEAFF. CDR3 nucleotides: TGTGCCAGCAGCCCACGGACAGGATTAAACACTGAAGCTTTCTTT.

The chain couples TRBV4-3 to TRBJ2-6, with a tentative D call TRBD2 (5 bases). Trimming pared 1 base from V and 4 bases from J, leaving 11 bases between. This CDR3 comprises 16 residues. Germline V lookup: CDR1 LGHNA, CDR2 YSLEER. In nucleotides, the CDR3 is TGCGCCAGCAGCCAAGCGGGCGGGCGGGGGGCCAACGTCCTGACTTTC. As protein: CASSQAGGRGANVLTF.

CDR3 sequence: CASSRGPVYEQYF. The CDR3 region has the DNA TGTGCCAGCTCAAGAGGGCCCGTCTACGAGCAGTACTTC. This chain connects TRBV18 to TRBJ2-7, with D perhaps matching TRBD2 (5 bases). The CDR3 runs 13 residues. V was trimmed by 5 bases and J by 3 bases, leaving 11 bases between them. CDR1 and CDR2 (germline): KGHSH, LQKENI.

This clone came up a few times. This chain connects TRBV12-3 or TRBV12-4 to TRBJ1-4; D not resolved. The CDR3 totals 12 residues. Trimming took off 3 bases at V and 8 bases at J, with 7 bases between the two ends. The CDR3: CASSLVEEKLFF. CDR3 bases: TGTGCCAGCAGTTTGGTAGAGGAAAAACTGTTTTTT.

The chain uses TRBV11-2 and TRBJ2-7; D is perhaps TRBD1 (5 bases). Germline loops: CDR1 SGHAT, CDR2 FQNNGV. The CDR3 is made up of 14 amino acids. V dropped 1 base and J dropped 3 bases, with 10 bases sitting between them. This chain's CDR3 is CASSLVPRDYEQYF. The CDR3 coding sequence is TGTGCCAGCAGCTTAGTACCCAGGGACTACGAGCAGTACTTC.

J is TRBJ2-1 and V is TRBV7-6; 16 bases match TRBD2. Germline V gene lookup returns CDR1 SGHVS and CDR2 FNYEAQ. This CDR3 has 18 residues. V shed 4 bases, J shed 3 bases, and the junction held 6 bases outside the gene matches. CDR3 region: CASSSLGLAGGRYNEQFF. CDR3 DNA: TGTGCCAGCAGCTCCCTGGGACTAGCGGGAGGGCGCTACAATGAGCAGTTCTTC.

The chain couples TRBV4-1 to TRBJ1-1; D unclear. V dropped 1 base and J dropped 4 bases, with 7 bases sitting between them. The CDR3 totals 13 residues. CDR1 is MGHRA, CDR2 YSYEKL, per germline. The CDR3: CASSQAPRTEAFF. Written as DNA, the CDR3 is TGCGCCAGCAGCCAAGCCCCCCGCACTGAAGCTTTCTTT.

This clone showed up just a few times. The CDR3, as DNA: TGCAGCGTAGACGTGGACTGGTCCTACGAGCAGTACTTC. The encoded protein is CSVDVDWSYEQYF. The J gene is TRBJ2-7, the V gene TRBV29-1; D may be TRBD2 (5 bases). CDR1 and CDR2 from the germline V gene are SQVTM and ANQGSEA. V gave up 6 bases and J gave up 1 base, with 13 bases separating them. The CDR3 totals 13 residues.

This clone was counted only a few times. The chain links TRBV18 to TRBJ1-2; tentative D call: TRBD1 (5 bases). V was clipped by 0 bases and J by 3 bases, with 8 bases between them. This CDR3 has 14 residues. CDR1 is KGHSH and CDR2 is LQKENI in the germline V gene. The CDR3 DNA follows: TGTGCCAGCTCACCACCGCAGGGCCACTATGGCTACACCTTC. It codes for CASSPPQGHYGYTF.

This clone showed up just a few times. V gene TRBV27 combines with J gene TRBJ2-2; TRBD2 might be the D (6 bases). Germline CDR1 is MNHEY and CDR2 is SMNVEV (reference sequence). The CDR3 loop spans 16 amino acids. Deletions cut 6 bases from V and 5 bases from J, with 19 bases between. The CDR3 spells CASRSGGARGTGELFF. CDR3 nucleotide sequence: TGTGCCAGCAGATCCGGGGGAGCTAGAGGAACCGGGGAGCTGTTTTTT.

The chain is built from TRBV5-4 and TRBJ2-5; 9 nucleotides match TRBD1. The V gene end was trimmed by 5 bases and the J gene end by 4 bases; junction bases not matched to a gene: 9. The CDR3 totals 15 residues. CDR1 SGHNT and CDR2 YYREEE come from the germline V gene (reference sequence). This CDR3 reads CASSDRTGAGETQYF. In DNA, the CDR3 is TGTGCCAGCAGTGACCGGACAGGGGCAGGAGAGACCCAGTACTTC.

This chain connects TRBV28 to TRBJ1-1; TRBD1 might be the D (6 bases). V was trimmed by 5 bases and J by 4 bases, leaving 14 bases between them. Germline V gene lookup returns CDR1 MDHEN and CDR2 SYDVKM. The length of the CDR3 is 14 residues. CDR3 sequence: CASSTGWETTEAFF. The CDR3 nucleotides are TGTGCCAGCAGTACAGGGTGGGAGACCACTGAAGCTTTCTTT.

In its sample, this clone was seen a few times. The V and J genes are TRBV2 and TRBJ1-1; a weak D match, TRBD1 (5 bases). Germline-derived CDR1 and CDR2 are SNHLY and FYNNEI. This CDR3 region has 13 residues. The V end lost 2 bases, the J end lost 8 bases, and 12 bases lay between the germline ends. CDR3 sequence: CASSELSGPEAFF. The DNA of the CDR3 is TGTGCCAGCAGTGAATTATCAGGGCCCGAAGCTTTCTTT.

This clone has only a few counts. The chain carries TRBV10-3 and TRBJ1-2; D remains ambiguous. This CDR3 contains 14 residues. The V gene lost 7 bases and the J gene lost 7 bases, with 19 bases spanning the gap. Germline CDR1 is ENHRY and CDR2 is SYGVKD. The CDR3 loop reads CAITREASSTGYTF. CDR3 DNA: TGTGCCATCACTAGAGAGGCTTCATCTACTGGCTACACCTTC.

This clone has more than one count but fewer than ten. This rearrangement joins TRBV4-3 to TRBJ1-3, with D maybe TRBD1 (6 bases). Trimming removed 1 base at V and 2 bases at J, with 9 bases between. The CDR3 sequence is 15 residues long. Germline values: CDR1 LGHNA, CDR2 YSLEER. The CDR3 region is CASSQARGAGNTIYF. The CDR3 DNA sequence: TGCGCCAGCAGCCAAGCCAGGGGAGCTGGAAACACCATATATTTT.

The chain uses TRBV6-5 and TRBJ1-1; 7 bases match TRBD1. V dropped 2 bases and J dropped 4; count of bases not matched to a gene: 4. This CDR3 is 14 amino acids long. Germline V gene data show CDR1 as MNHEY and CDR2 as SVGAGI. The CDR3 coding sequence is TGTGCCAGCAGTTACAGGGGGCAAGGCACTGAAGCTTTCTTT. It is translated as CASSYRGQGTEAFF.

The chain recombines TRBV5-1 with TRBJ1-4; TRBD1 might be the D (5 bases). The CDR3 length is 16 residues. CDR1 and CDR2 from the germline V gene are SGHRS and YFSETQ. Deletions cut 0 bases from V and 3 bases from J, with 12 bases between. CDR3 sequence reads: CASSLAPDMANEKLFF. CDR3 DNA: TGCGCCAGCAGCTTGGCCCCGGACATGGCTAATGAAAAACTGTTTTTT.

The chain links TRBV15 to TRBJ2-7; tentative D call: TRBD1 (6 bases). V was shortened by 3 bases and J by 1 base, with 13 bases between the two germline ends. The CDR3 has 15 residues. The germline V gene has CDR1 LNHNV and CDR2 YYDKDF (reference sequence). CDR3 DNA sequence: TGTGCCACCAGCAGTGGGCACAGGGATTCCTACGAGCAGTACTTC. Amino acid sequence: CATSSGHRDSYEQYF. The full variable domain, rest sourced from reference TRBV15 and TRBJ2-7, is DAMVIQNPRYQVTQFGKPVTLSCSQTLNHNVMYWYQQKSSQAPKLLFHYYDKDFNNEADTPDNFQSRRPNTSFCFLDIRSPGLGDTAMYLCATSSGHRDSYEQYFGPGTRLTVT.

The chain uses TRBV2 and TRBJ2-7, with TRBD2 matching 16 bases. The CDR3 runs 15 residues. J lost 4 bases, V lost 4 bases, and 1 base had no gene match. Looked up from germline, CDR1 is SNHLY and CDR2 is FYNNEI. CDR3 region: CASSGGLAGGYEQYF. Here the CDR3 DNA reads TGTGCCAGCAGTGGGGGACTAGCGGGAGGGTACGAGCAGTACTTC.

This clone has a single count. V is TRBV7-2 and J is TRBJ2-7; 10 nucleotides align to TRBD1. CDR1 is SGHTA, CDR2 FQGNSA, per germline. This CDR3 has 15 residues. V lost 5 bases to trimming and J lost 7 bases; unmatched junction nucleotides: 11. The CDR3 loop is CASSPPQTGGREQYF. CDR3 coding DNA: TGTGCCAGCAGCCCACCGCAGACAGGGGGCAGGGAGCAGTACTTC.

The gene calls are TRBV28 and TRBJ2-1; no clear D. Per the germline V gene, CDR1 is MDHEN and CDR2 is SYDVKM. This CDR3 spans 15 amino acids. V dropped 4 bases and J dropped 0 bases, with 10 bases sitting between them. The CDR3 coding sequence is TGTGCCAGCAGTTCCGTCAAGAGCTCCTACAATGAGCAGTTCTTC. This codes for CASSSVKSSYNEQFF.